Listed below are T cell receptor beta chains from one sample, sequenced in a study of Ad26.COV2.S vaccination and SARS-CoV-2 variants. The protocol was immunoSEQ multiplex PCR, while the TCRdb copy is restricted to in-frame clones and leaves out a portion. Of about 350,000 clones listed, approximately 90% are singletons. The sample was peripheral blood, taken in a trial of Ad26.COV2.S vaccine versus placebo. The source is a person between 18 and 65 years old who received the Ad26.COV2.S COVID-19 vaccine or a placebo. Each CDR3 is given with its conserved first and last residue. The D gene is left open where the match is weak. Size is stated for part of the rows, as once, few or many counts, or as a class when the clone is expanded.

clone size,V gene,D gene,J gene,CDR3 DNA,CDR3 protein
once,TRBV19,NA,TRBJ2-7,TGTGCCAGTAGCTTGGGGGGGGCGCATACCTACGAGCAGTACTTC,CASSLGGAHTYEQYF
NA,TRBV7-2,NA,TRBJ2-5,TGTGCCAGCAGCTTAGGGCGGGTGACGGGGACCCAGTACTTC,CASSLGRVTGTQYF
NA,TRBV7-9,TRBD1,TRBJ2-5,TGTGCCAGCAGCTCGCAGACAGGGCAAGAGACCCAGTACTTC,CASSSQTGQETQYF
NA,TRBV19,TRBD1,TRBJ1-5,TGTGCCAGTAGCAATCGTCCACGGGACAGGAATCAGCCCCAGCATTTT,CASSNRPRDRNQPQHF
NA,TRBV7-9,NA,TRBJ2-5,TGTGCCAGCAGCTTAGGTCGAGCTGTGGAGACCCAGTACTTC,CASSLGRAVETQYF
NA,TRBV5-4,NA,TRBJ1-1,TGTGCCAGCAGCTTCTTCGGCAGAATGAACACTGAAGCTTTCTTT,CASSFFGRMNTEAFF
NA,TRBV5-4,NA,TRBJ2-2,TGTGCCAGCAGCCCTCGGCCATTAGGGGGGTGGGGCACCGGGGAGCTGTTTTTT,CASSPRPLGGWGTGELFF
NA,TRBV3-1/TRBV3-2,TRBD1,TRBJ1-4,TGTGCCAGCAGCCAAGATGCAGGGGGCGAAGGGGAAAAACTGTTTTTT,CASSQDAGGEGEKLFF
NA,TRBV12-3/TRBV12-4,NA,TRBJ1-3,TGTGCCAGCAGCCGCGGAAACACCATATATTTT,CASSRGNTIYF
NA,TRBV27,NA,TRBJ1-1,TGTGCCAGCAGTAACAGGAGGAACACTGAAGCTTTCTTT,CASSNRRNTEAFF
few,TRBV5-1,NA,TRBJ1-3,TGCGCCAGCAGCTTGGAGGGCTCTGGAAACACCATATATTTT,CASSLEGSGNTIYF
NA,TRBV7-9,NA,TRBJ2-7,TGTGCCAGCAGCCTAACGGGATTCCCCTACGAGCAGTACTTC,CASSLTGFPYEQYF
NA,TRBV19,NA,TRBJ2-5,TGTGCCAGTAGTATGGGGACACACTCAGTGGGGGAGACCCAGTACTTC,CASSMGTHSVGETQYF
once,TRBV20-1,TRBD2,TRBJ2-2,TGCAGTGCTAGTCCTAGCGGGAGCCCGAACACCGGGGAGCTGTTTTTT,CSASPSGSPNTGELFF
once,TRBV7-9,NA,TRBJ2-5,TGTGCCAGCAGCTTAGCTTCCGCGGGAGAGACCCAGTACTTC,CASSLASAGETQYF
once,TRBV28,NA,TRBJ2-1,TGTGCCAGCTCCCTTGCTAGTCCGTACAATGAGCAGTTCTTC,CASSLASPYNEQFF
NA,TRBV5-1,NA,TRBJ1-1,TGCGCCAGCAGCTTGGAGGTGGTCCCTATGAACACTGAAGCTTTCTTT,CASSLEVVPMNTEAFF
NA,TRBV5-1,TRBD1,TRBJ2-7,TGCGCCAGCAGGGAGACAGGGGGCGCCGAGCAGTACTTC,CASRETGGAEQYF
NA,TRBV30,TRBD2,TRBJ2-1,TGTGCCTGGAAACTAGCGGGATATGAGCAGTTCTTC,CAWKLAGYEQFF
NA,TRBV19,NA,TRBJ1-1,TGTGCCAGTAGTACCCACAGGGAGAGCGGCACTGAAGCTTTCTTT,CASSTHRESGTEAFF
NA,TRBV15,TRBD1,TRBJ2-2,TGTGCCACCAGCAGAAAGCATTCCAGGGGGTCCACCGGGGAGCTGTTTTTT,CATSRKHSRGSTGELFF
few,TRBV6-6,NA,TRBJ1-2,TGTGCCAGCAGTGAGGAATATGGCTACACCTTC,CASSEEYGYTF
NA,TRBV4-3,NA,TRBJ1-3,TGCGCCAGCAGCCAAGATGCCAGGTTTAGAAACACCATATATTTT,CASSQDARFRNTIYF
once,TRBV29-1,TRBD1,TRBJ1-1,TGCAGCGGAGTGGACAGGGGGCGCGGAAGCACTGAAGCTTTCTTT,CSGVDRGRGSTEAFF
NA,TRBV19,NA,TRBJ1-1,TGTGCCAGTACCTATGGAAGCACTGAAGCTTTCTTT,CASTYGSTEAFF
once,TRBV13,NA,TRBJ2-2,TGTGCCAGCAGCCCAGCCGGTAGGGGTCTCGCCGGGGAGCTGTTTTTT,CASSPAGRGLAGELFF
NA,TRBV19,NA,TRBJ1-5,TGTGCCAGTAGTATCACGGGGGCCGCTACGCCCCAGCATTTT,CASSITGAATPQHF
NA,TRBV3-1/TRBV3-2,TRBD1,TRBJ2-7,TGTGCCAGCAGCCCGGACAGGGGCTACGAGCAGTACTTC,CASSPDRGYEQYF
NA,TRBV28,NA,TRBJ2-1,TGTGCCAGCAGTTCGTTCCCAGGGCTTGTTTACAATGAGCAGTTCTTC,CASSSFPGLVYNEQFF
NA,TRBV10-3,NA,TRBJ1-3,TGTGCCATCAGTGGGAATTCAAACCCTGGAAACACCATATATTTT,CAISGNSNPGNTIYF
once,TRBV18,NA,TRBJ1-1,TGTGCCAGCTCAGGGGGGGAGACCAACACTGAAGCTTTCTTT,CASSGGETNTEAFF
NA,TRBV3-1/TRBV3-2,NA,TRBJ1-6,TGTGCCAGCAGCCCGCAGCGGGAATATAATTCACCCCTCCACTTT,CASSPQREYNSPLHF
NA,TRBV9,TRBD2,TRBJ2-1,TGTGCCAGCAGCGTAGCCCAGCGGGGGGGCCTATACAATGAGCAGTTCTTC,CASSVAQRGGLYNEQFF
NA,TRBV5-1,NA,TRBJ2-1,TGCGCCAGCAGCCCCGAAGGCCCTTTGAATGAGCAGTTCTTC,CASSPEGPLNEQFF
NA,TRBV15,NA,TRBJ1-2,TGTGCCACCAGCAGAGATTTGGGTGATCTGAACACCTTC,CATSRDLGDLNTF
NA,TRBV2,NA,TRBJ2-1,TGTGCCAGCAGAATGAGCGGTACCACCTACAATGAGCAGTTCTTC,CASRMSGTTYNEQFF
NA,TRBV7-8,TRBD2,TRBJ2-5,TGTGCCAGCACCTCGGTGGTAGCGGGAGGGGGTGAGACCCAGTACTTC,CASTSVVAGGGETQYF
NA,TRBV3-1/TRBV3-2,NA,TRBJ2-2,TGTGCCAGCAGCCCCGGGCCGAACACCGGGGAGCTGTTTTTT,CASSPGPNTGELFF
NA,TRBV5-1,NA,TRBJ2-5,TGCGCCAGCAGCTGGGCCTGGACAGAGACCCAGTACTTC,CASSWAWTETQYF
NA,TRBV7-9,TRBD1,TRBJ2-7,TGTGCCAGCAGCTCTGGACAGGAAGTCAGCCCCCGGGACGAGCAGTACTTC,CASSSGQEVSPRDEQYF
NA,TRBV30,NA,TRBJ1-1,TGTGCCTGGAGTGCTTCCCGGACGGACTTGAACACTGAAGCTTTCTTT,CAWSASRTDLNTEAFF
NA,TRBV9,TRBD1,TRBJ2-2,TGTGCCAGCAGCCAACAGGGGGCGAACACCGGGGAGCTGTTTTTT,CASSQQGANTGELFF
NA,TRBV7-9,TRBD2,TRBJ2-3,TGTGCCAGCAGCGACGGGACTAGCGGAATCAAAGGGGATACGCAGTATTTT,CASSDGTSGIKGDTQYF
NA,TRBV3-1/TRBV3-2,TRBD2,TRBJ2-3,TGTGCCAGCAGCCAAGATCGGGAGGGTACGCAGTATTTT,CASSQDREGTQYF
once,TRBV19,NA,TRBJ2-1,TGTGCCAGTAGTATAAGTAGAGGCAATGAGCAGTTCTTC,CASSISRGNEQFF
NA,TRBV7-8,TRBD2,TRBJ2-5,TGTGCCAGCAGGGGATTAGCGGGAGGAGGCGAGACCCAGTACTTC,CASRGLAGGGETQYF
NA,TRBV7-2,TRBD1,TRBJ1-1,TGTGCCAGCAGCAAAGGGGGCGTCGGCACTGAAGCTTTCTTT,CASSKGGVGTEAFF
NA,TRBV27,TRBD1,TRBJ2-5,TGTGCCAGCAGTGCAATACAGGGGGCGCGGTTGGAGACCCAGTACTTC,CASSAIQGARLETQYF
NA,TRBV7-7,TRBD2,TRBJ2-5,TGTGCCAGCAGTCAAACTAGCGGAACTAAAGAGACCCAGTACTTC,CASSQTSGTKETQYF
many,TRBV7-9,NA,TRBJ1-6,TGTGCCAGCAGCCAGCAGGGACAAACCTTGAGCTCCTATAATTCACCCCTCCACTTT,CASSQQGQTLSSYNSPLHF
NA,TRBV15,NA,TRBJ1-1,TGTGCCACCAGCAGAGAAGCGAAGGACACTGAAGCTTTCTTT,CATSREAKDTEAFF